This T cell receptor (beta chain) was captured by sequencing in a study of technical replicates of blood from a few donors. Trimming took off 4 bases at V and 6 bases at J, with 11 bases between the two ends. The germline V gene has CDR1 PRHDT and CDR2 FYEKMQ (reference sequence). The CDR3 is 13 amino acids. Produced via immunoSEQ multiplex PCR; TCRdb's table is partial and in-frame only. The sample carries roughly 60,000 clones, around nine tenths recorded once. The sequenced material came from PBMCs. This receptor was taken from a human donor in good health. Some clones in this sample may be carry-over from other donors' samples. The chain combines TRBV13 with TRBJ2-3, with a weak D call TRBD2 (6 bases). This chain's CDR3 is CASSYPGGDTQYF. CDR3 DNA sequence: TGTGCCAGCAGCTATCCTGGGGGGGATACGCAGTATTTT.